The subject of this entry is one T cell receptor beta chain. Its antigen is unknown. This sample was included in a study of cytomegalovirus exposure and HLA in healthy donors. V lost 2 bases, J lost 4 bases, and 9 bases lay in between. Germline V gives CDR1 LNHDA, CDR2 SQIVND (reference sequence). The CDR3 covers 14 residues. The PCR employed 60 Vbeta primers together with 13 Jbeta primers. The protocol was immunoSEQ multiplex PCR, while the TCRdb copy is restricted to in-frame clones and leaves out a portion. This table has 130,000 to 150,000 clones, around 79% appearing once. Study outcomes and limitations: Per a prior analysis, the majority of TCR beta V segments were productive roughly 87% or roughly 30% of the time. Common viral pathogens were later found to be apparently linked to several of the most significant clusters. Across HLA loci, a later analysis found differing TCR association rates, with DRB1 most and HLA-C fewest. Both high specificity and high sensitivity reportedly marked the classifier's diagnosis of cytomegalovirus status.

This receptor was obtained from a male donor in good health and CMV-seronegative. The sequencing sample was made of PBMCs. This sequence joins TRBV19 and TRBJ1-5, with D possibly being TRBD1 (6 bases). The CDR3, as DNA: TGTGCCAGTAGTATACGGACAGTAAATCAGCCCCAGCATTTT. This translates into CASSIRTVNQPQHF.